Shown below are 27 T cell receptor beta chains from a single sample sequenced in a study of PD-1 blockade in classical Hodgkin lymphoma (dated by TCRdb to between 2020 and 2021). Sample time point, as interpreted from the label and publication: cycle 4 day 1 (C4D1), after 6 weeks of nivolumab. Every trial patient had relapsed following autologous stem cell transplantation, and prior brentuximab vedotin exposure was what differed among cohorts A, B and C. Receptors were amplified or captured by the immunoSEQ multiplex PCR assay. TCRdb retrieved this table from immuneACCESS and kept in-frame rearrangements only. Not all clones are present; in checked studies, unresolved V genes account for under half, and no reason is known for the remainder. This sample lists over 15,000 clones; around 80% were detected once. Jointly, the top ten make up almost 40% of the sample. This sample comprised peripheral blood mononuclear cells (PBMCs), obtained before the fourth cycle of nivolumab. All receptors derive from a human donor with classical Hodgkin lymphoma.

The chain uses TRBV18 and TRBJ1-5; D perhaps matches TRBD1 (5 bases). Looked up from germline, CDR1 is KGHSH and CDR2 is LQKENI. The CDR3 loop spans 16 amino acids. Trimming cost V 0 bases and J 0 bases, with 9 bases left between them. Here the CDR3 DNA reads TGTGCCAGCTCACCACCGGGGCTTAATAGCAATCAGCCCCAGCATTTT. This gives the protein CASSPPGLNSNQPQHF.

CDR3 DNA: TGCGCCAGCAGGGCGACTAGCGGGACCTACGAGCAGTACTTC. Translation: CASRATSGTYEQYF. The V gene is TRBV5-1, the J gene TRBJ2-7; 11 bases fit TRBD2. Germline loops: CDR1 SGHRS, CDR2 YFSETQ. The V and J ends lost 5 bases and 2 bases, in that order; junction bases with no gene match: 3. The CDR3 runs to 14 residues.

The chain recombines TRBV27 with TRBJ2-5; tentative D call: TRBD2 (6 bases). Per the germline V gene, CDR1 is MNHEY and CDR2 is SMNVEV (reference sequence). V lost 5 bases and J lost 0, with 16 bases in between. The CDR3 runs to 16 residues. CDR3 coding DNA: TGTGCCAGCAGTCCGAACTCGGGGGTATACCAAGAGACCCAGTACTTC. As protein: CASSPNSGVYQETQYF.

This clone was detected once. This chain connects TRBV7-9 to TRBJ1-1, with D unclear. Trimming shortened V by 2 bases and J by 5 bases, and 6 bases separated the two germline ends. The CDR3 length is 12 residues. From germline, CDR1 is SEHNR and CDR2 FQNEAQ (reference sequence). In DNA, the CDR3 is TGTGCCAGCAGCTTAAGTTGGACTGAAGCTTTCTTT. Protein: CASSLSWTEAFF. Combining the CDR3 with reference TRBV7-9 and TRBJ1-1 gives the whole variable domain DTGVSQNPRHKITKRGQNVTFRCDPISEHNRLYWYRQTLGQGPEFLTYFQNEAQLEKSRLLSDRFSAERPKGSFSTLEIQRTEQGDSAMYLCASSLSWTEAFFGQGTRLTVV.

This rearrangement joins TRBV5-1 to TRBJ2-1, with a tentative D call TRBD1 (5 bases). The germline V and J ends were trimmed by 7 bases and 6 bases, with 17 bases remaining between them. CDR1 is SGHRS and CDR2 is YFSETQ in the germline V gene. The CDR3 runs to 14 residues. CDR3 DNA: TGCGCCAGCCGTCGGAGAGACAGATTCAATGAGCAGTTCTTC. It encodes CASRRRDRFNEQFF.

The V call is TRBV7-8, the J call TRBJ2-7, with D perhaps matching TRBD2 (5 bases). This CDR3 is 12 amino acids long. V lost 6 bases and J 6 bases, leaving 12 bases between the germline ends. Germline-derived CDR1 and CDR2 are SGHVS and FQNEAQ. CDR3 sequence reads: CASSQGGLEQYF. The CDR3 coding sequence is TGTGCCAGCAGTCAAGGTGGACTCGAGCAGTACTTC.

This clone was detected only once. CDR3 in amino acids: CASSEARDQPQHF. CDR3 sequence (DNA): TGTGCCAGCAGTGAAGCGCGGGATCAGCCCCAGCATTTT. V usage is TRBV6-1 and J usage is TRBJ1-5; D gene unclear. This CDR3 spans 13 amino acids. V was cut by 0 bases and J by 5 bases, with 5 bases left in between. Germline CDR1 MNHNS, CDR2 SASEGT.

In DNA, the CDR3 is TGTGCCAGCAGCGTAGGCCTTGGGACAGGGGAAAATTCACCCCTCCACTTT. Residues: CASSVGLGTGENSPLHF. J is TRBJ1-6 and V is TRBV9, with TRBD1 matching over 10 bases. CDR1 is SGDLS, CDR2 YYNGEE, per germline. V lost 0 bases to trimming and J lost 7 bases; unmatched junction nucleotides: 7. This CDR3 is 17 amino acids long.

The rearrangement joins TRBV18 to TRBJ2-5; D may be TRBD1 or TRBD2 (5 bases each). V gave up 2 bases and J gave up 5 bases, with 12 bases separating them. Germline loops: CDR1 KGHSH, CDR2 LQKENI. The CDR3 has 14 amino acids. DNA for the CDR3: TGTGCCAGCTCACCAGGGGCGGGCGGGGAGACCCAGTACTTC. This encodes CASSPGAGGETQYF.

V and J are TRBV5-4 and TRBJ2-7, with 10 positions matching TRBD2. CDR3 length equals 17 residues. CDR1 is SGHNT and CDR2 is YYREEE in the germline V gene (reference sequence). The V and J ends lost 1 base and 4 bases, in that order; junction bases with no gene match: 11. As DNA, the CDR3 is TGTGCCAGCAGCTTGAGAGCGGGGGGGGTTCTGGAGTACGAGCAGTACTTC. It yields the protein CASSLRAGGVLEYEQYF.

This clone came up a few times. The V and J genes are TRBV4-3 and TRBJ2-2; D gene uncertain. The germline V gene encodes CDR1 LGHNA and CDR2 YSLEER. Deletions cut 0 bases from V and 4 bases from J, with 12 bases between. The CDR3 has 16 amino acids. The CDR3 sequence is CASSQDWPEVTGELFF. DNA for the CDR3: TGCGCCAGCAGCCAAGATTGGCCCGAAGTCACCGGGGAGCTGTTTTTT.

The V call is TRBV6-5, the J call TRBJ1-2; D might be TRBD1 (5 bases). Germline CDR1 reads MNHEY; CDR2 reads SVGAGI. The CDR3 is made up of 14 amino acids. V was trimmed by 2 bases and J by 5 bases, leaving 12 bases between them. The CDR3 region is CASSYGRQSYGYTF. The DNA for the CDR3 is TGTGCCAGCAGTTACGGCCGACAGTCTTATGGCTACACCTTC.

V is TRBV2 and J is TRBJ2-4, with D maybe TRBD1 (6 bases). The V and J ends lost 7 bases and 0 bases respectively, with 19 bases between them. Germline V lookup: CDR1 SNHLY, CDR2 FYNNEI. The CDR3 spans 17 residues. CDR3 sequence reads: CASTAKGTNLAKNIQYF. CDR3 bases: TGTGCCAGCACCGCAAAAGGGACAAACCTAGCCAAAAACATTCAGTACTTC.

The CDR3 here is CAWCSNSRVNTEAFF. DNA of the CDR3: TGTGCCTGGTGTTCCAACTCTCGGGTGAACACTGAAGCTTTCTTT. This chain uses TRBV30 with TRBJ1-1; D gene unclear. This CDR3 has 15 residues. The ends were cut back, 5 bases at V and 0 bases at J, with 16 bases in the middle. Germline V gene sequence: CDR1 GTSNPN, CDR2 SVGIG (reference sequence). The full variable domain, in which reference TRBV30 and TRBJ1-1 provide the parts outside the CDR3, is SQTIHQWPATLVQPVGSPLSLECTVEGTSNPNLYWYRQAAGRGLQLLFYSVGIGQISSEVPQNLSASRPQDRQFILSSKKLLLSDSGFYLCAWCSNSRVNTEAFFGQGTRLTVV.

This clone was seen a few times. V is TRBV6-6 and J is TRBJ1-5, with D unresolved. Trimming pared 8 bases from V and 7 bases from J, leaving 3 bases between. The V gene's germline CDR1 is MNHNY and CDR2 SVGAGI (reference sequence). CDR3 size: 9 residues. The CDR3 spells CASGQPQHF. The CDR3 nucleotides are TGTGCCAGCGGCCAGCCCCAGCATTTT.

V and J are TRBV11-3 and TRBJ2-1; 11 bases are a match to TRBD2. The CDR3 extends over 16 amino acids. CDR1 is SGHNT and CDR2 is YENEEA in the germline V gene. After removal of 4 bases from V and 9 bases from J, the junction contained 11 bases not matched to a gene. CDR3 protein: CASSSILAGGRGEQFF. Written as DNA, the CDR3 is TGTGCCAGCAGCTCGATATTAGCGGGAGGGCGGGGTGAGCAGTTCTTC.

The chain uses TRBV23-1 and TRBJ1-2; D perhaps matches TRBD1 (5 bases). TRBV23-1 is given ORF status, its function remaining uncertain. The V gene lost 0 bases and the J gene lost 5 bases, with 10 bases spanning the gap. CDR3 length: 14 amino acids. Written as DNA, the CDR3 is TGCGCCAGCAGTCAATCAGACAGCGAGTATGGCTACACCTTC. This encodes CASSQSDSEYGYTF.

This chain uses TRBV11-3 with TRBJ1-4; 7 bases map to TRBD1. V shed 3 bases, J shed 6 bases, and the junction held 10 bases outside the gene matches. CDR1 SGHNT and CDR2 YENEEA come from the germline V gene. The CDR3 is 16 residues long. The CDR3, as DNA: TGTGCCAGCAGCTTCGGCCAAGGGGGCTTCCATGAAAAACTGTTTTTT. Translation: CASSFGQGGFHEKLFF.

The CDR3 bases are TGTGCCAGCAGCTTGGGGGCAGGGAGCAATCAGCCCCAGCATTTT. This sequence encodes CASSLGAGSNQPQHF. The chain combines TRBV5-5 with TRBJ1-5; a weak D match, TRBD1 (5 bases). Germline V CDR1 and CDR2: SGHKS, YYEKEE (reference sequence). The CDR3 runs to 15 residues. Trimming removed 0 bases from V and 1 base from J, with 8 bases in between. Complete variable domain (other parts from reference TRBV5-5 and TRBJ1-5): DAGVTQSPTHLIKTRGQQVTLRCSPISGHKSVSWYQQVLGQGPQFIFQYYEKEERGRGNFPDRFSARQFPNYSSELNVNALLLGDSALYLCASSLGAGSNQPQHFGDGTRLSIL.

The V call is TRBV27, the J call TRBJ1-5; no definite D call. The length of the CDR3 is 14 residues. The germline CDR1 and CDR2 sequences are MNHEY and SMNVEV (reference sequence). Trimming left V 3 bases short and J 3 bases short, with 9 bases between. The CDR3 is CASSFWPNNQPQHF. Written as DNA, the CDR3 is TGTGCCAGCAGTTTTTGGCCGAACAATCAGCCCCAGCATTTT.

This chain connects TRBV29-1 to TRBJ1-1; D uncertain. V lost 0 bases, J lost 11 bases, and 13 bases lay in between. The germline gives CDR1 SQVTM, CDR2 ANQGSEA. This CDR3 comprises 12 residues. In nucleotides, the CDR3 is TGCAGCGTTGAAGAGTTGGCAGAATGGGCTTTCTTT. This encodes CSVEELAEWAFF.

This rearrangement joins TRBV27 to TRBJ2-7; D is unclear. CDR1 is MNHEY and CDR2 is SMNVEV in the germline V gene (reference sequence). This CDR3 region has 14 residues. V lost 3 bases and J lost 2, with 11 bases in between. The CDR3 nucleotides read TGTGCCAGCAGTTTCTCAGGTGGAACCTACGAGCAGTACTTC. This codes for CASSFSGGTYEQYF.

The table lists this clone with a count of one. This chain joins TRBV4-1 and TRBJ2-7; no clear D. CDR1 and CDR2 (germline): MGHRA, YSYEKL. V gave up 7 bases and J gave up 0 bases, with 13 bases separating them. The CDR3 length is 14 residues. The DNA for the CDR3 is TGCGCCAGCACCCGTGACCCGCTCTCCTACGAGCAGTACTTC. Its translation: CASTRDPLSYEQYF.

The chain employs TRBV11-2 and TRBJ2-7; 7 nucleotides line up with TRBD1. Germline loops: CDR1 SGHAT, CDR2 FQNNGV. The CDR3 is 15 residues long. Trimming cost V 1 base and J 1 base; bases outside gene matches: 4. The CDR3 coding sequence is TGTGCCAGCAGCTTAGTGCAGGGGGATTCCTACGAGCAGTACTTC. Translation: CASSLVQGDSYEQYF.

The chain recombines TRBV15 with TRBJ2-7; D might be TRBD1 (6 bases). V gave up 0 bases and J gave up 7 bases, with 10 bases separating them. Germline values: CDR1 LNHNV, CDR2 YYDKDF (reference sequence). CDR3 length: 13 residues. CDR3 bases: TGTGCCACCAGCAGAGATACGAGGGGGGAGCAGTACTTC. Protein: CATSRDTRGEQYF.

Only a few counts were recorded for this clone. The chain links TRBV6-1 to TRBJ1-1, with TRBD1 matching over 11 bases. The CDR3 is 19 residues long. In germline, CDR1 is MNHNS, CDR2 SASEGT. Germline trimming cut 4 bases from V and 1 base from J; bases unmatched to any gene: 14. In nucleotides, the CDR3 is TGTGCCAGCAGTGCCCTAATCCCCGGGACAGGGGGAGGGAACACTGAAGCTTTCTTT. Translating gives CASSALIPGTGGGNTEAFF.

The chain has TRBV6-5 and TRBJ1-2; D ambiguous. Trimming stripped 4 bases from V and 4 bases from J, with 13 bases between. This CDR3 contains 14 residues. Per the germline V gene, CDR1 is MNHEY and CDR2 is SVGAGI. CDR3 loop: CASSLTRESYGYTF. The CDR3 DNA follows: TGTGCCAGCAGTTTAACACGGGAGAGCTATGGCTACACCTTC.